These T cell receptor beta chains were read from a single sample in a study of cytomegalovirus exposure and HLA in healthy donors. Assay used: immunoSEQ multiplex PCR; TCRdb lists only in-frame clones, some missing. This table has under 250,000 clones, roughly 87% appearing once. The material sequenced was PBMCs. These receptors came from a woman aged 18 to 35 in good health and CMV-seropositive. The CDR3 runs from the conserved cysteine through the conserved F or W. The order of the fields is CDR3 protein, J gene, V gene.

CDR3aa: CASSAGTGGPSGANVLTF
j_gene: TRBJ2-6
v_gene: TRBV6-1

CDR3aa: CASSQAGGTPYNEQFF
j_gene: TRBJ2-1
v_gene: TRBV4-2

CDR3aa: CATSREGGLVYGYGYTF
j_gene: TRBJ1-2
v_gene: TRBV15

CDR3aa: CASSKLGEQFF
j_gene: TRBJ2-1
v_gene: TRBV19

CDR3aa: CASSQLGLAGERYEQYF
j_gene: TRBJ2-7
v_gene: TRBV4-1

CDR3aa: CASSLEQGIYYGYTF
j_gene: TRBJ1-2
v_gene: TRBV5-1

CDR3aa: CASRVGGTPTYEQYF
j_gene: TRBJ2-7
v_gene: TRBV19

CDR3aa: CASSSTGDSNQPQHF
j_gene: TRBJ1-5
v_gene: TRBV5-6

CDR3aa: CASREPWDSSSYNEQFF
j_gene: TRBJ2-1
v_gene: TRBV2

CDR3aa: CASSEIRGTDTQYF
j_gene: TRBJ2-3
v_gene: TRBV2

CDR3aa: CASSQGLSLARSYNEQFF
j_gene: TRBJ2-1
v_gene: TRBV14

CDR3aa: CASSGGTGGDTEAFF
j_gene: TRBJ1-1
v_gene: TRBV5-6

CDR3aa: CASCMGSSADTQYF
j_gene: TRBJ2-3
v_gene: TRBV27